The source of this T cell receptor beta chain is a study of blood T cell repertoires in COVID-19. Study details: COVID-19 samples from acute and convalescent phases originated in the United States, Italy and Spain.

In the source study's methods: By means of reference gene primer amplification, nucleated cell counts were estimated. Assay: immunoSEQ multiplex PCR; the TCRdb copy retains only in-frame clones and omits some. V and J calls and clone size are given by that table; D and trimming were obtained from the DNA. The table includes some 48,000 clones, around 85% detected once. Looked up from germline, CDR1 is SGHRS and CDR2 is YFSETQ. The germline V and J ends were trimmed by 0 bases and 4 bases, with 12 bases remaining between them. The CDR3 extends over 15 amino acids. The sequence came from a woman aged 60-75 years with acute or convalescent COVID-19. Material for sequencing was peripheral blood. The rearrangement uses TRBV5-1 and TRBJ2-3; D not certain. Here the CDR3 DNA reads TGCGCCAGCAGCTTGGGTGTCCTGGCCGCAGATACGCAGTATTTT. The encoded protein is CASSLGVLAADTQYF.